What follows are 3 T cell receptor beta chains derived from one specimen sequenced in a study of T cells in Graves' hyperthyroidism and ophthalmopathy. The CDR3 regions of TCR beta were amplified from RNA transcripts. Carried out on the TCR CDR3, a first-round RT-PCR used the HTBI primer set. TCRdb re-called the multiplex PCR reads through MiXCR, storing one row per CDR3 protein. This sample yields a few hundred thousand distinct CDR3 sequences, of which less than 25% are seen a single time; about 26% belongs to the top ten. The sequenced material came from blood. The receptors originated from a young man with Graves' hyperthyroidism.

The CDR3 sequence is CASTKPGNTEAFF. CDR3 nucleotides: TGTGCCAGTACAAAACCAGGGAACACTGAAGCTTTCTTT. J is TRBJ1-1 and V is TRBV12-3 or TRBV12-4; no reliable D call. The CDR3 totals 13 residues. Trimming cost V 9 bases and J 1 base, with 12 bases left between them.

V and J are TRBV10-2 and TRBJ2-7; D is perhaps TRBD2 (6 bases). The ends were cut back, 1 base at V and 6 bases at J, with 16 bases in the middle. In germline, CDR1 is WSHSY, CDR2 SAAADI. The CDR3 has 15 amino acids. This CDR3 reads CASSEYRERPSEQYF. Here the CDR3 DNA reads TGCGCCAGCAGTGAGTATCGGGAGAGACCTTCCGAGCAGTACTTC.

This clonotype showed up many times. DNA of the CDR3: TGCAGCGTCGAGACTTATGGCTACACCTTC. This codes for CSVETYGYTF. The V and J genes are TRBV29-1 and TRBJ1-2; no clear D. The CDR3 spans 10 residues. CDR1 and CDR2 (germline): SQVTM, ANQGSEA. Trimming took off 6 bases at V and 5 bases at J, with 7 bases between the two ends.